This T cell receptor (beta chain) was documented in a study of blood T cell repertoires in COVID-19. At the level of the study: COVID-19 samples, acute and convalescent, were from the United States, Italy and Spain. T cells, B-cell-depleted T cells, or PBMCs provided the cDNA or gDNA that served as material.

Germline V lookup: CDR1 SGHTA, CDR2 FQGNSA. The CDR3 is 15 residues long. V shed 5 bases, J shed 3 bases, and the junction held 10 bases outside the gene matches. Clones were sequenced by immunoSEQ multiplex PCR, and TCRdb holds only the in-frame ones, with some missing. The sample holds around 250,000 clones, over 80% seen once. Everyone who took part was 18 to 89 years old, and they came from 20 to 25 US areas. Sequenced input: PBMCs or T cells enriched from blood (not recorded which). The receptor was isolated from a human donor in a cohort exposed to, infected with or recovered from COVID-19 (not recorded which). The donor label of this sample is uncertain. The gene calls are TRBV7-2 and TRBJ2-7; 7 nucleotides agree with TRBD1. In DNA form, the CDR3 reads TGTGCCAGCAGCCTCTGGGCAGGGGGACACTACGAGCAGTACTTC. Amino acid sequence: CASSLWAGGHYEQYF.